The 13 T cell receptor beta chains below all came from one sample that was sequenced in a study of beta chain features in type 1 diabetes. Study-wide points: Patients with Type 1 diabetes showed moderately but significantly shorter TCRB CDR3s in all four CD4+ subsets.

These receptors are not linked to any known antigen. Reverse transcribing all isolated RNA meant expressed TCRB transcripts were sequenced. Using immunoSEQ multiplex PCR, the repertoire was profiled, and TCRdb retains in-frame clones only, with some absent. The sample has about 160,000 clones; roughly 8% are singletons. The sequencing input was central memory CD4+ T cells from blood. Source of these receptors: a woman aged 18-35 years with type 1 diabetes.

This clone was seen only a few times. The chain couples TRBV29-1 to TRBJ1-1; possible D gene TRBD1, 5 bases. Germline V CDR1 and CDR2: SQVTM, ANQGSEA. This CDR3 spans 12 amino acids. V dropped 7 bases and J dropped 3 bases, with 12 bases sitting between them. The CDR3 sequence is CSAGQWDTEAFF. The CDR3 DNA follows: TGCAGCGCAGGACAATGGGACACTGAAGCTTTCTTT.

The chain couples TRBV11-3 to TRBJ1-2; D is undetermined. Trimming removed 5 bases at V and 2 bases at J, with 12 bases between. The CDR3 sequence is 14 residues long. CDR1 and CDR2 (germline): SGHNT, YENEEA. The CDR3, as DNA: TGTGCCAGCAGCACCCGCCCCAGAAACTATGGCTACACCTTC. Its protein is CASSTRPRNYGYTF.

The chain links TRBV18 to TRBJ1-3; 10 nucleotides align to TRBD1. The J segment lost 0 bases and the V segment lost 6 bases, leaving 8 bases of the junction unmatched. In germline, CDR1 is KGHSH, CDR2 LQKENI. The CDR3 spans 17 residues. The DNA for the CDR3 is TGTGCCAGCTCGCGACAGGGGGCGCCGAGCTCTGGAAACACCATATATTTT. Translated, it gives CASSRQGAPSSGNTIYF.

V usage is TRBV11-2 and J usage is TRBJ1-6; no clear D. Germline V gives CDR1 SGHAT, CDR2 FQNNGV. The CDR3 runs to 16 residues. Trimming removed 2 bases from V and 7 bases from J, with 15 bases in between. CDR3 protein: CASSLIIRGENSPLHF. The CDR3 DNA follows: TGTGCCAGCAGCTTAATCATCCGGGGTGAAAATTCACCCCTCCACTTT.

V is TRBV18 and J is TRBJ2-1; TRBD2 matches 8 bases. The junction had 9 bases not matched to a gene; V was cut back by 8 bases and J by 9 bases. The CDR3 runs 13 residues. Germline CDR1 reads KGHSH; CDR2 reads LQKENI. CDR3 sequence reads: CASLEAGGGEQFF. CDR3 DNA: TGTGCCAGCCTTGAGGCGGGGGGAGGTGAGCAGTTCTTC.

This clone was seen more than once but under ten times. The gene calls are TRBV6-5 and TRBJ2-3, with 13 nucleotides matching TRBD2. J was trimmed by 3 bases and V by 6 bases; bases with no gene match: 3. Germline V gene sequence: CDR1 MNHEY, CDR2 SVGAGI. The CDR3 contains 15 residues. The CDR3 reads CASRRTSGRTDTQYF. CDR3 coding DNA: TGTGCCAGCAGGAGGACTAGCGGGAGAACAGATACGCAGTATTTT.

The chain carries TRBV5-4 and TRBJ2-5; 10 bases fit TRBD2. The CDR3 is 14 residues long. CDR1 is SGHNT, CDR2 YYREEE, per germline (reference sequence). Losses at the gene ends were 6 bases for V and 4 bases for J; bases not matched to a gene: 6. CDR3 sequence: CASKLAGSGETQYF. CDR3 in DNA: TGTGCCAGCAAACTAGCGGGATCGGGAGAGACCCAGTACTTC.

This clone was detected many times. V is TRBV11-1 and J is TRBJ2-3; D gene unclear. The CDR3 runs to 13 residues. The V gene lost 4 bases and the J gene lost 6 bases, with 11 bases spanning the gap. Germline V gene data show CDR1 as SGHAT and CDR2 as FQDESV (reference sequence). The CDR3 bases are TGTGCCAGCAGCTCTGAGCCGCCGGATACGCAGTATTTT. Its translation: CASSSEPPDTQYF.

Only a few counts were recorded for this clone. V and J are TRBV5-1 and TRBJ2-2; 8 bases align to TRBD1. The germline V gene encodes CDR1 SGHRS and CDR2 YFSETQ. The length of the CDR3 is 14 residues. V shed 2 bases and J 4 bases; nucleotides not matched to a gene: 1. In nucleotides, the CDR3 is TGCGCCAGCAGCTTCGGACAGGGCACCGGGGAGCTGTTTTTT. Its protein product is CASSFGQGTGELFF.

This clone was observed a few times. The rearrangement uses TRBV6-6 and TRBJ2-6; a weak D match, TRBD1 (6 bases). Germline CDR1 MNHNY, CDR2 SVGAGI (reference sequence). The ends were cut back, 5 bases at V and 4 bases at J, with 15 bases in the middle. CDR3 size: 16 residues. The DNA for the CDR3 is TGTGCCAGCAGTCACGGACAGTTTGGGGGGGCCAACGTCCTGACTTTC. This gives the protein CASSHGQFGGANVLTF.

This clone was seen only a few times. The chain uses TRBV6-1 and TRBJ2-2; D perhaps matches TRBD2 (6 bases). There are 13 residues in the CDR3. CDR1 MNHNS and CDR2 SASEGT come from the germline V gene. V dropped 3 bases and J dropped 6 bases, with 8 bases sitting between them. CDR3 protein: CASSEGLAGELFF. The CDR3 DNA is TGTGCCAGCAGTGAGGGACTTGCCGGGGAGCTGTTTTTT.

This chain links TRBV29-1 with TRBJ2-5, with a weak D call TRBD1 (5 bases). The germline V and J ends were trimmed by 1 base and 4 bases, with 10 bases remaining between them. The CDR3 is made up of 13 amino acids. Germline assignment: CDR1 SQVTM and CDR2 ANQGSEA. The CDR3 loop reads CSVEGGIRETQYF. CDR3 sequence (DNA): TGCAGCGTTGAAGGGGGCATTCGAGAGACCCAGTACTTC. Combining the CDR3 with reference TRBV29-1 and TRBJ2-5 gives the whole variable domain SAVISQKPSRDICQRGTSLTIQCQVDSQVTMMFWYRQQPGQSLTLIATANQGSEATYESGFVIDKFPISRPNLTFSTLTVSNMSPEDSSIYLCSVEGGIRETQYFGPGTRLLVL.

This rearrangement joins TRBV4-3 to TRBJ2-4, with D hard to call. V lost 4 bases and J lost 0, with 16 bases in between. Per the germline V gene, CDR1 is LGHNA and CDR2 is YSLEER. The CDR3 runs to 17 residues. CDR3 sequence: CASSPNHLGSAKNIQYF. CDR3 coding DNA: TGCGCCAGCAGCCCGAACCATCTCGGGTCAGCCAAAAACATTCAGTACTTC.